A single sample gave rise to the 20 T cell receptor beta chains below, sequenced in a study of blood T cells in healthy people across ages. The use of a sample-barcoded 5' primer and a J-beta primer mix characterized a second PCR of about 7 to 12 cycles. TCRdb analysed the 5' RACE reads with MiXCR anew, one entry per CDR3 protein. Of around 1.1 million distinct CDR3 sequences in the sample, under 40% were seen once. The sequencing input was blood. These receptors originate from a young man in good health.

The sample holds a few counts of this clonotype. This chain joins TRBV7-2 and TRBJ1-5; D gene uncertain. Germline CDR1 reads SGHTA; CDR2 reads FQGNSA. The CDR3 length is 14 residues. Trimming stripped 5 bases from V and 8 bases from J, with 16 bases between. In DNA, the CDR3 is TGTGCCAGCAGCCGCCTGTGGGGATTAGAGCCCCAGCATTTT. It codes for CASSRLWGLEPQHF.

The chain combines TRBV5-1 with TRBJ1-4; 8 bases map to TRBD1. The CDR3 is made up of 14 amino acids. Trimming removed 5 bases from V and 6 bases from J; junction bases left unmatched: 6. Looked up from germline, CDR1 is SGHRS and CDR2 is YFSETQ. The CDR3 DNA reads TGCGCCAGCAGGTCGGGACAGGACCATGAAAAACTGTTTTTT. Translation gives CASRSGQDHEKLFF.

The chain carries TRBV20-1 and TRBJ1-4; D remains ambiguous. Trimming left V 2 bases short and J 6 bases short, with 10 bases between. The V gene's germline CDR1 is DFQATT and CDR2 SNEGSKA (reference sequence). The CDR3 totals 13 residues. The CDR3 loop is CSARSPGDEKLFF. CDR3 DNA sequence: TGCAGTGCTAGATCCCCAGGAGATGAAAAACTGTTTTTT.

The chain has TRBV21-1 and TRBJ2-7. TRBV21-1 is annotated as a pseudogene. The CDR3 length is 18 residues. In nucleotides, the CDR3 is TGTGCCAGCAGCAAAGACTACGTACCAAAAGGGGGCTCCTACGAGCAGTACTTC. Translated, it gives CASSKDYVPKGGSYEQYF.

A few counts support this clonotype. The chain combines TRBV2 with TRBJ1-2; D is ambiguous. The CDR3 consists of 12 residues. Trimming took 8 bases from V and 3 from J, leaving 10 bases between them. Germline V gene lookup returns CDR1 SNHLY and CDR2 FYNNEI. The CDR3 here is CASGRTDYGYTF. CDR3 nucleotide sequence: TGTGCCAGCGGAAGGACGGACTATGGCTACACCTTC. Supplemented by reference TRBV2 and TRBJ1-2, the full variable domain reads EPEVTQTPSHQVTQMGQEVILRCVPISNHLYFYWYRQILGQKVEFLVSFYNNEISEKSEIFDDQFSVERPDGSNFTLKIRSTKLEDSAMYFCASGRTDYGYTFGSGTRLTVV.

The chain uses TRBV4-1 and TRBJ1-5; 8 bases fit TRBD1. Losses at the gene ends were 1 base for V and 5 bases for J; bases not matched to a gene: 13. Germline CDR1 MGHRA, CDR2 YSYEKL. The CDR3 runs to 18 residues. CDR3 DNA sequence: TGCGCCAGCAGCCAAGGGCAGGGGGCCCATCTATCTCATCAGCCCCAGCATTTT. Translation gives CASSQGQGAHLSHQPQHF.

This chain uses TRBV3-1 with TRBJ1-1, with D possibly being TRBD1 (5 bases). Between the trimmed V and J ends, which lost 6 bases and 7 bases, there was a span of 12 bases. Germline V gives CDR1 LGHDT, CDR2 YNNKEL (reference sequence). The CDR3 has 12 residues. CDR3 loop: CASSFLGGEAFF. CDR3 in DNA: TGTGCCAGCAGTTTCTTGGGGGGTGAAGCTTTCTTT.

The gene calls are TRBV4-3 and TRBJ1-2; D is ambiguous. The V gene lost 3 bases and the J gene lost 6 bases, with 14 bases spanning the gap. CDR1 and CDR2 from the germline V gene are LGHNA and YSLEER. There are 14 residues in the CDR3. CDR3 in amino acids: CASSQGLGRNGYTF. The CDR3 DNA sequence: TGCGCCAGCAGCCAGGGGTTGGGAAGGAATGGCTACACCTTC.

This chain uses TRBV7-2 with TRBJ2-3, with D unresolved. This CDR3 spans 16 amino acids. With 1 base removed from V and 1 base from J, the gap between germline ends came to 12 bases. Germline CDR1 SGHTA, CDR2 FQGNSA. CDR3 loop: CASSLGGVLRTDTQYF. The CDR3 DNA reads TGTGCCAGCAGCTTAGGAGGTGTACTCCGCACAGATACGCAGTATTTT.

This clonotype has only a few counts. The chain links TRBV4-1 to TRBJ2-3; TRBD2 agrees at 9 bases. CDR1 is MGHRA and CDR2 is YSYEKL in the germline V gene. This CDR3 comprises 16 residues. After removal of 6 bases from V and 3 bases from J, the junction contained 10 bases not matched to a gene. The CDR3 region has the DNA TGCGCCAGCAGTGTGGACAGCGGGGGGAGAACAGATACGCAGTATTTT. This gives the protein CASSVDSGGRTDTQYF.

This clonotype was recorded a few times. V gene TRBV12-3 or TRBV12-4 combines with J gene TRBJ1-4; the match to TRBD1 covers 8 bases. The trim removed 3 bases at V and 5 bases at J, leaving 2 bases unmatched. The CDR3 has 14 amino acids. As DNA, the CDR3 is TGTGCCAGCAGTTTCAGACAGGGGAATGAAAAACTGTTTTTT. This gives the protein CASSFRQGNEKLFF.

The gene calls are TRBV7-9 and TRBJ1-6, with D tentatively TRBD1 (5 bases). Trimming removed 5 bases at V and 5 bases at J, with 13 bases between. The CDR3 has 15 residues. Germline assignment: CDR1 SEHNR and CDR2 FQNEAQ (reference sequence). The CDR3 nucleotides are TGTGCCAGCAGCCACACAGACAGTAATAATTCACCCCTCCACTTT. This codes for CASSHTDSNNSPLHF.

The genes are TRBV5-1 and TRBJ2-4; no definite D call. The tail of the sequence fits TRBJ2-7 better, so the J call may be wrong. Germline CDR1 is SGHRS and CDR2 is YFSETQ. The CDR3 is made up of 14 amino acids. The CDR3 DNA is TGCGCCAGCAGTTATGCCGCGTCGGGTTACGAGCAGTACTTC. It yields the protein CASSYAASGYEQYF.

This clonotype came up a few times. The V call is TRBV12-3 or TRBV12-4, the J call TRBJ1-1; maybe TRBD1 (6 bases). The CDR3 has 15 residues. V was pared by 0 bases and J by 4 bases, with 12 bases between. CDR3 sequence: CASSLALGGGTEAFF. The CDR3 DNA sequence: TGTGCCAGCAGTTTAGCGCTAGGGGGAGGCACTGAAGCTTTCTTT.

V is TRBV20-1 and J is TRBJ1-2, with a possible D match to TRBD1 (6 bases). Trimming shortened V by 4 bases and J by 2 bases, and 20 bases separated the two germline ends. This CDR3 is built from 16 residues. Looked up from germline, CDR1 is DFQATT and CDR2 is SNEGSKA (reference sequence). CDR3 nucleotides: TGCAGTGCTAACCGCGCGTCGACCGACAGGAACTATGGCTACACCTTC. This codes for CSANRASTDRNYGYTF.

The chain links TRBV6-5 to TRBJ2-2, with 10 bases that match TRBD2. Germline-derived CDR1 and CDR2 are MNHEY and SVGAGI. This CDR3 spans 15 amino acids. Unmatched junction bases numbered 9, after V lost 7 bases and J lost 7 bases. The CDR3 DNA reads as TGTGCCAGCAATCCGAGACTAGCGGGCTACGGGGAGCTGTTTTTT. Its protein product is CASNPRLAGYGELFF.

This clonotype was recorded a few times. CDR3 DNA: TGTGCCAGCAGGCTTAACACAGATACGCAGTATTTT. Translating it yields CASRLNTDTQYF. The V and J genes are TRBV12-3 or TRBV12-4 and TRBJ2-3; D not certain. The V end lost 6 bases, the J end lost 2 bases, and 6 bases lay between the germline ends. The CDR3 has 12 amino acids.

Regarding this clonotype: A much bigger clone sits one base away, suggesting this may be a read error. This chain joins TRBV29-1 and TRBJ2-7; tentative D call: TRBD1 (6 bases). The germline CDR1 and CDR2 sequences are SQVTM and ANQGSEA. The CDR3 extends over 13 amino acids. CDR3 region: CGVELDSPYEQYF. For the CDR3, the DNA is TGCGGCGTTGAACTGGACAGCCCGTACGAGCAGTACTTC.

Details on this clonotype: This clone may be a read error of a much larger clone one base away. The chain employs TRBV20-1 and TRBJ2-5; either TRBD1 or TRBD2 may fit D (5 bases each). The J call may be mistaken, given a closer DNA end match to TRBJ2-1. This CDR3 is built from 13 residues. Germline CDR1 reads DFQATT; CDR2 reads SNEGSKA (reference sequence). CDR3 residues: CSARDPGQETQFF. In DNA, the CDR3 is TGCAGTGCTAGAGATCCGGGGCAAGAGACCCAGTTCTTC.

This clonotype was counted between two and nine times. This sequence joins TRBV4-2 and TRBJ1-1, with TRBD1 identical over 7 bases. CDR3 length equals 16 residues. Germline loops: CDR1 LGHNA, CDR2 YNFKEQ. The junction had 8 bases not matched to a gene; V was cut back by 0 bases and J by 4 bases. This CDR3 reads CASSQDLARGVTEAFF. CDR3 DNA sequence: TGTGCCAGCAGCCAAGATTTGGCCAGGGGGGTCACTGAAGCTTTCTTT.